This T cell receptor (beta chain) originates from a study of radiotherapy plus CTLA-4 blockade in lung cancer. Study-wide findings and caveats: In blood, early T cell clone dynamics reportedly predicted response best, together with interferon-beta.

Profiled with immunoSEQ multiplex PCR; TCRdb holds only in-frame clones, not every one. The table lists tens of thousands of clones, around 87% of them singletons. This clone came up once. Its antigen is as yet unknown. Germline V gene lookup returns CDR1 KGHSH and CDR2 LQKENI. The CDR3 length is 16 residues. V was clipped by 2 bases and J by 5 bases, with 16 bases between them. This sequence originates from a human donor with non-small cell lung cancer that progressed on radiotherapy plus ipilimumab. The sample was peripheral blood, taken from a patient treated with radiotherapy plus ipilimumab. The gene calls are TRBV18 and TRBJ2-1, with a tentative D call TRBD2 (7 bases). The CDR3 nucleotides are TGTGCCAGCTCACCAACCCCCGGGGGGCCTCACAATGAGCAGTTCTTC. This encodes CASSPTPGGPHNEQFF. Full variable domain (remainder filled in from reference TRBV18 and TRBJ2-1): NAGVMQNPRHLVRRRGQEARLRCSPMKGHSHVYWYRQLPEEGLKFMVYLQKENIIDESGMPKERFSAEFPKEGPSILRIQQVVRGDSAAYFCASSPTPGGPHNEQFFGPGTRLTVL.